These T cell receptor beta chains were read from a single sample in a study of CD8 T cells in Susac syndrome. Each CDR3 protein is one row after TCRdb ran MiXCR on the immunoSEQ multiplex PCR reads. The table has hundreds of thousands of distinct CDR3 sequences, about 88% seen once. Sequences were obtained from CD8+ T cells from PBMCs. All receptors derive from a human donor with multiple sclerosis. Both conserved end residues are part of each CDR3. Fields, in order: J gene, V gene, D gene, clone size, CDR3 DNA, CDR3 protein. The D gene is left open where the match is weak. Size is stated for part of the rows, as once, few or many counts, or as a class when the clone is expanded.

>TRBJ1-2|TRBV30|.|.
TGTGCCTGGAGTTTCTTAAACTATGGCTACACCTTC
CAWSFLNYGYTF
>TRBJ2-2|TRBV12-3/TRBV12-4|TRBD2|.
TGTGCCAGCAGTTCCGGGACTAGCGGGAGAGGGATAGCCGGGGAGCTGTTTTTT
CASSSGTSGRGIAGELFF
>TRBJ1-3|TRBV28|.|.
TGTGCCAGCAGTTACCAGGGACCTGGAAACACCATATATTTT
CASSYQGPGNTIYF
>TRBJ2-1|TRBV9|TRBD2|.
TGTGCCAGCAGCGTAGCGGGACTAGCGGGAGGCTATGAGCAGTTCTTC
CASSVAGLAGGYEQFF
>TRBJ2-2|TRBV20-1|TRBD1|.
TGCAGTGCTAGAGATCCGGACAGGGGGCTCGACACCGGGGAGCTGTTTTTT
CSARDPDRGLDTGELFF
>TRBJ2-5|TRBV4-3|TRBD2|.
TGCGCCAGCAGCTACACTAGCGGGGCGGAGACCCAGTACTTC
CASSYTSGAETQYF
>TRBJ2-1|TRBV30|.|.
TGTGCCTGTATCTTGAATGAGCAGTTCTTC
CACILNEQFF
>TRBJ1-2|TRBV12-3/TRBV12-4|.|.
TGTGCCAGCAGTTTGTGGGCAGTCGATGGCTACACCTTC
CASSLWAVDGYTF
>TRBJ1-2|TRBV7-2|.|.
TGTGCCAGCATCGAGACAAGAAACTATGGCTACACCTTC
CASIETRNYGYTF
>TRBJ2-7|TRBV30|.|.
TGTGCCTGGGGGACGGAGAGACCACCCTACGAGCAGTACTTC
CAWGTERPPYEQYF
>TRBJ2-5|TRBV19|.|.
TGTGCCAGTAGTATTCCCGGCGGGGAGGAAGAGACCCAGTACTTC
CASSIPGGEEETQYF
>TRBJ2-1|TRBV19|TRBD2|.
TGTGCCAGTGGCGTTGCGGGAGAGGGGACGAATGAGCAGTTCTTC
CASGVAGEGTNEQFF
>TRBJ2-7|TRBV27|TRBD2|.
TGTGCCAGCAGCCCATCGGGTGAGGGAGGGTACGAGCAGTACTTC
CASSPSGEGGYEQYF
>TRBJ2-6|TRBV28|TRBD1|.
TGTGCCAGCAGTTTGGGGCAGGGGGTCCCTGGGGCCAACGTCCTGACTTTC
CASSLGQGVPGANVLTF
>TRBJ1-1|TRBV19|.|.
TGTGCCAGTAGTATAGGGCGGCGCGGCGCTAAAAACACTGAAGCTTTCTTT
CASSIGRRGAKNTEAFF
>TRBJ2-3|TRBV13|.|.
TGTGCCAGCAGCTCATCTCAGCAGGGATACACAGATACGCAGTATTTT
CASSSSQQGYTDTQYF
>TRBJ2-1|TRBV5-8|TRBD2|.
TGTGCCAGCAGCTTGGACCCCCCAGCGGGAGTAGGAGAGCAGTTCTTC
CASSLDPPAGVGEQFF
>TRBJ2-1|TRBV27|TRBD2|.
TGTGCCAGCATCGCCGGGACTAGCTCCTACAATGAGCAGTTCTTC
CASIAGTSSYNEQFF
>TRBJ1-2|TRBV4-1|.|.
TGCGCCAGCAGCCAAGTTGGTGACAGCTATGGCTACACCTTC
CASSQVGDSYGYTF
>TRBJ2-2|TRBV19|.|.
TGTGCCAGTAGTCCTCCGGTCGGGGAGCTGTTTTTT
CASSPPVGELFF
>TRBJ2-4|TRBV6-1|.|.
TGTGCCAGCAGTGTGCTTGGGACCCAAGCCAAAAACATTCAGTACTTC
CASSVLGTQAKNIQYF
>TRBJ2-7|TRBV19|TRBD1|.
TGTGCCAGTAGTATAGGGGACAGCTCCTACGAGCAGTACTTC
CASSIGDSSYEQYF
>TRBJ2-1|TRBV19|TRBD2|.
TGTGCCTCTGCCGGGGAGGGGAATGAGCAGTTCTTC
CASAGEGNEQFF
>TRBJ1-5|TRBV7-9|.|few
TGTGCCAGCAGCTTGGGCGGACGGCAGCCCCAGCATTTT
CASSLGGRQPQHF
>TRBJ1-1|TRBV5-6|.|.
TGTGCCAGCAGCTTGGGACACAGGGCCCCTGAAGCTTTCTTT
CASSLGHRAPEAFF
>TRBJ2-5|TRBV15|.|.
TGTGCCACCAGTTTAACAGAAGACCAAGAGACCCAGTACTTC
CATSLTEDQETQYF
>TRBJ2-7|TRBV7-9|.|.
TGTGCCAGCAGCCACGGGGCGCTTGAGCAGTACTTC
CASSHGALEQYF
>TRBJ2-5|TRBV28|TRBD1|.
TGTGCCAGCAGTGGGACAGGGGGCGACCGCGTCGGTGTGGAGACCCAGTACTTC
CASSGTGGDRVGVETQYF
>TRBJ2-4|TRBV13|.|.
TGTGCCAGCAGCGGAACAGGAGCCAAAAACATTCAGTACTTC
CASSGTGAKNIQYF
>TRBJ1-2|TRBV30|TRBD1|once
TGTGCCTGGAGTATTACAGGGGAGAATGGCTACACCTTC
CAWSITGENGYTF
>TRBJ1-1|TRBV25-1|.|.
TGTGCCAGCAGGACCCTTAGGGAGGCTTTCTTT
CASRTLREAFF
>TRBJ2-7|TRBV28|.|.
TGTGCCAGCAGTTTCAGTCGCGGTGTGTACGAGCAGTACTTC
CASSFSRGVYEQYF